This T cell receptor (beta chain) was sequenced for a study of cytomegalovirus exposure and HLA in healthy donors. Study findings and constraints: The analysis excluded some indistinguishable V segments, including TRBV6-2 and TRBV6-3. In a later analysis, DRB1 alleles had the most associated TCRs; HLA-C alleles the fewest.

V was pared by 3 bases and J by 8 bases, with 10 bases of the junction left unmatched. The CDR3 covers 16 residues. Germline V gives CDR1 LGHNA, CDR2 YNFKEQ. In this sample, this clone turned up a few times. Its cognate antigen is unknown. With 60 Vbeta and 13 Jbeta primers, the PCR was carried out. The table came from immunoSEQ multiplex PCR; TCRdb's copy has only in-frame clones and leaves some out. The table records 46,000 or so clones, about 60% of them present only once. The chain employs TRBV4-2 and TRBJ2-1; TRBD2 matches at 10 bases. This receptor was taken from a man in his sixties in good health and CMV-seropositive. The sequencing input was PBMCs. CDR3 amino acids: CASSHPLAGVFDEQFF. CDR3 sequence (DNA): TGTGCCAGCAGCCACCCTCTAGCGGGAGTATTTGATGAGCAGTTCTTC.